One and the same sample provided the 30 T cell receptor beta chains below, sequenced in a study of OX40 agonist ivuxolimab in advanced cancers. The data were produced by immunoSEQ multiplex PCR, yet TCRdb's version contains in-frame clones alone and is incomplete. This repertoire shows under 100,000 clones, around 85% found once; its top ten account for approximately 2.3%. Specimen: CD4+ or CD8+ T cells sorted from blood, collected in a trial of the OX40 agonist ivuxolimab. These receptors all stem from an adult with an advanced solid tumor such as melanoma, head and neck, liver or kidney cancer.

V and J are TRBV7-8 and TRBJ2-5; 8 bases agree with TRBD2. The V segment lost 2 bases and the J segment 5 bases; nucleotides outside the gene matches: 1. In germline, CDR1 is SGHVS, CDR2 FQNEAQ. The CDR3 is 13 amino acids. In DNA, the CDR3 is TGTGCCAGCAGCTTACGGGGGGGGGAGACCCAGTACTTC. The encoded protein is CASSLRGGETQYF. The full variable domain, rest sourced from reference TRBV7-8 and TRBJ2-5, is GAGVSQSPRYKVAKRGQDVALRCDPISGHVSLFWYQQALGQGPEFLTYFQNEAQLDKSGLPSDRFFAERPEGSVSTLKIQRTQQEDSAVYLCASSLRGGETQYFGPGTRLLVL.

This clone has only one observation. The chain employs TRBV2 and TRBJ2-3; D tentatively reads TRBD1 or TRBD2 (5 bases each). Germline V gene data show CDR1 as SNHLY and CDR2 as FYNNEI. The CDR3 runs to 16 residues. Trimming shortened V by 5 bases and J by 1 base, and 16 bases separated the two germline ends. The CDR3 nucleotides are TGTGCCAGCAGTCCCCAAGGTCAGGGAGGCACAGATACGCAGTATTTT. It codes for CASSPQGQGGTDTQYF.

The rearrangement links TRBV4-2 to TRBJ1-1; D unresolved. V was trimmed by 2 bases and J by 0 bases, leaving 13 bases between them. CDR3 length: 16 amino acids. The V gene's germline CDR1 is LGHNA and CDR2 YNFKEQ. The CDR3 DNA reads as TGTGCCAGCAGCCAACTCGGTGTTGAAGTGAACACTGAAGCTTTCTTT. This translates into CASSQLGVEVNTEAFF.

Here the CDR3 reads CASSLSTGNFAETQYF. DNA of the CDR3: TGTGCCAGCAGCCTATCGACAGGGAATTTTGCGGAGACCCAGTACTTC. The genes are TRBV28 and TRBJ2-5; 7 bases map to TRBD1. V lost 6 bases and J lost 5; bases outside the gene matches: 15. Germline CDR1 reads MDHEN; CDR2 reads SYDVKM. The CDR3 extends over 16 amino acids.

Here the CDR3 reads CASSLFHRGLGTEAFF. In DNA form, the CDR3 reads TGTGCCAGCAGTTTATTCCACAGGGGGCTGGGGACTGAAGCTTTCTTT. The chain uses TRBV28 and TRBJ1-1; 9 positions match TRBD1. Germline CDR1 is MDHEN and CDR2 is SYDVKM. V gave up 1 base and J gave up 5 bases; unmatched junction bases: 8. The CDR3 has 16 amino acids. Complete variable domain (other parts from reference TRBV28 and TRBJ1-1): DVKVTQSSRYLVKRTGEKVFLECVQDMDHENMFWYRQDPGLGLRLIYFSYDVKMKEKGDIPEGYSVSREKKERFSLILESASTNQTSMYLCASSLFHRGLGTEAFFGQGTRLTVV.

The rearrangement links TRBV5-4 to TRBJ2-1; no firm D call. Germline V CDR1 and CDR2: SGHNT, YYREEE (reference sequence). Trimming cost V 3 bases and J 2 bases, with 15 bases left between them. The length of the CDR3 is 16 residues. The CDR3 bases are TGTGCCAGCAGCTCCGGCCTGGGCGGACCCTACAATGAGCAGTTCTTC. Residues: CASSSGLGGPYNEQFF.

This chain connects TRBV28 to TRBJ1-3; D not resolved. CDR1 and CDR2 from the germline V gene are MDHEN and SYDVKM. V lost 10 bases, J lost 7 bases, and 11 bases lay in between. This CDR3 contains 11 residues. CDR3 coding DNA: TGTGCCATACGGAAGACGAACACCATATATTTT. Residues: CAIRKTNTIYF.

The chain couples TRBV9 to TRBJ2-5; 10 bases agree with TRBD2. V shed 4 bases and J 0 bases; nucleotides not matched to a gene: 15. The CDR3 covers 19 residues. Germline-derived CDR1 and CDR2 are SGDLS and YYNGEE. This CDR3 reads CASSLTPASGGTYQETQYF. The CDR3 DNA reads as TGTGCCAGCAGCCTCACCCCCGCTAGCGGGGGCACGTACCAAGAGACCCAGTACTTC.

V is TRBV2 and J is TRBJ2-7; weak D call: TRBD1 (6 bases). V was clipped by 6 bases and J by 7 bases, with 19 bases between them. Germline CDR1 is SNHLY and CDR2 is FYNNEI. The CDR3 totals 14 residues. CDR3 bases: TGTGCCAGCAGGGACAGACAGGCGGCCAAAGAGCAGTACTTC. Translation gives CASRDRQAAKEQYF.

The chain combines TRBV4-1 with TRBJ2-1; TRBD2 aligns across 11 bases. With 1 base clipped from V and 8 bases from J, the junction kept 1 base outside the gene matches. CDR1 and CDR2 from the germline V gene are MGHRA and YSYEKL. This CDR3 spans 14 amino acids. The CDR3 nucleotides read TGCGCCAGCAGCCAAGGACTAGCGGGGTATGAGCAGTTCTTC. As protein: CASSQGLAGYEQFF.

The V call is TRBV19, the J call TRBJ2-2; TRBD1 matches at 9 bases. CDR1 LNHDA and CDR2 SQIVND come from the germline V gene (reference sequence). The J segment lost 3 bases and the V segment lost 7 bases, leaving 3 bases of the junction unmatched. This CDR3 has 14 amino acids. In nucleotides, the CDR3 is TGTGCCAGTAAGTGGACAGGGGACACCGGGGAGCTGTTTTTT. Protein: CASKWTGDTGELFF.

The rearrangement links TRBV15 to TRBJ2-5, with D perhaps being TRBD1 or TRBD2 (5 bases each). This CDR3 comprises 15 residues. The V end lost 4 bases, the J end lost 4 bases, and 16 bases lay between the germline ends. Germline values: CDR1 LNHNV, CDR2 YYDKDF (reference sequence). As DNA, the CDR3 is TGTGCCACCAGCACCTGGGACCTCCGGCGAGAGACCCAGTACTTC. Its protein product is CATSTWDLRRETQYF.

The chain has TRBV6-5 and TRBJ2-7; 11 bases line up with TRBD2. The CDR3 length is 15 residues. The germline V gene has CDR1 MNHEY and CDR2 SVGAGI. J lost 1 base, V lost 10 bases, and 9 bases had no gene match. The CDR3 DNA reads as TGTGCCACCCAAAAAACTAGCGGGGGATCCTACGAGCAGTACTTC. Its translation: CATQKTSGGSYEQYF.

This clone was recorded a few times. This chain uses TRBV27 with TRBJ1-2; 8 bases fit TRBD1. Per the germline V gene, CDR1 is MNHEY and CDR2 is SMNVEV (reference sequence). The CDR3 consists of 15 residues. The J segment lost 8 bases and the V segment lost 4 bases, leaving 12 bases of the junction unmatched. CDR3 residues: CASSSWTGRRGGYTF. In DNA form, the CDR3 reads TGTGCCAGCAGTTCTTGGACAGGGCGGAGAGGAGGCTACACCTTC.

This sequence joins TRBV9 and TRBJ2-5; 9 bases fit TRBD1. V lost 4 bases and J lost 5; bases outside the gene matches: 9. The CDR3 consists of 15 residues. Germline V CDR1 and CDR2: SGDLS, YYNGEE. CDR3: CASSPGQGEWETQYF. CDR3 sequence (DNA): TGTGCCAGCAGCCCGGGACAGGGTGAGTGGGAGACCCAGTACTTC. The full variable domain, rest sourced from reference TRBV9 and TRBJ2-5, is DSGVTQTPKHLITATGQRVTLRCSPRSGDLSVYWYQQSLDQGLQFLIQYYNGEERAKGNILERFSAQQFPDLHSELNLSSLELGDSALYFCASSPGQGEWETQYFGPGTRLLVL.

The chain links TRBV25-1 to TRBJ1-4; tentative D call: TRBD1 (6 bases). Trimming took off 5 bases at V and 2 bases at J, with 9 bases between the two ends. The CDR3 totals 14 residues. CDR1 is MGHDK and CDR2 is SYGVNS in the germline V gene. The CDR3 loop is CASSTGSTNEKLFF. In nucleotides, the CDR3 is TGTGCCAGCAGTACAGGGTCGACTAATGAAAAACTGTTTTTT.

The chain joins TRBV6-6 to TRBJ2-7; 10 bases match TRBD1. V was clipped by 7 bases and J by 1 base; unmatched bases: 4. CDR1 and CDR2 from the germline V gene are MNHNY and SVGAGI (reference sequence). CDR3 length: 14 amino acids. The CDR3 nucleotides are TGTGCCAGCACCCCGGACAGGGGGTCCTACGAGCAGTACTTC. The encoded protein is CASTPDRGSYEQYF.

The rearrangement joins TRBV19 to TRBJ2-5; D call uncertain. CDR1 LNHDA and CDR2 SQIVND come from the germline V gene (reference sequence). V was trimmed by 11 bases and J by 7 bases, leaving 17 bases between them. This CDR3 spans 12 amino acids. CDR3 protein: CAVQDLGRTQYF. The CDR3 region has the DNA TGTGCCGTGCAAGACCTTGGGCGGACCCAGTACTTC. The full variable domain, with the rest looked up from reference TRBV19 and TRBJ2-5, is DGGITQSPKYLFRKEGQNVTLSCEQNLNHDAMYWYRQDPGQGLRLIYYSQIVNDFQKGDIAEGYSVSREKKESFPLTVTSAQKNPTAFYLCAVQDLGRTQYFGPGTRLLVL.

The table lists this clone with a few counts. The germline gene is not matched at one end of the junction; a read error may be the cause. The rearrangement links TRBV7-6 to TRBJ2-5; TRBD2 agrees at 10 bases. The CDR3 length is 17 residues. Germline V gives CDR1 SGHVS, CDR2 FNYEAQ. The CDR3 coding sequence is TGTGCCAGCAGCTCCACAGCGGGGGGGCCGCAGCAAGGGACCCAGTACTTC. It translates to CASSSTAGGPQQGTQYF.

The chain links TRBV7-9 to TRBJ1-2; tentative D call: TRBD1 (5 bases). CDR3 length: 16 residues. Germline V gene sequence: CDR1 SEHNR, CDR2 FQNEAQ (reference sequence). V shed 2 bases and J shed 4 bases, with 17 bases lying between them. CDR3 bases: TGTGCCAGCAGCTTATCCCCTCAACTCGACAGCTATGGCTACACCTTC. Its translation: CASSLSPQLDSYGYTF.

V gene TRBV6-5 combines with J gene TRBJ1-3; 10 bases agree with TRBD1. The germline gives CDR1 MNHEY, CDR2 SVGAGI. V trimming: 4 bases; J trimming: 8 bases; junction bases outside the gene matches: 2. The CDR3 totals 13 residues. CDR3 loop: CASSWDRGDTIYF. The CDR3 coding sequence is TGTGCCAGCAGTTGGGACAGGGGAGACACCATATATTTT.

This chain uses TRBV5-4 with TRBJ1-1, with D unresolved. With 0 bases removed from V and 5 bases from J, the gap between germline ends came to 14 bases. The germline V gene encodes CDR1 SGHNT and CDR2 YYREEE (reference sequence). This CDR3 contains 15 residues. CDR3 in DNA: TGTGCCAGCAGCTTGGCCGAGGGCCAAGGAACTGAAGCTTTCTTT. It specifies CASSLAEGQGTEAFF.

This clone occurred a few times. This chain uses TRBV29-1 with TRBJ1-2; D remains ambiguous. Germline V lookup: CDR1 SQVTM, CDR2 ANQGSEA. With 4 bases removed from V and 3 bases from J, the gap between germline ends came to 9 bases. This CDR3 is built from 12 residues. CDR3 sequence: CSVGEGHYGYTF. DNA of the CDR3: TGCAGCGTTGGGGAGGGCCACTATGGCTACACCTTC.

The table lists this clone with a count of one. The chain employs TRBV7-2 and TRBJ2-1; D tentatively reads TRBD1 or TRBD2 (6 bases each). CDR1 is SGHTA, CDR2 FQGNSA, per germline. Deletions cut 5 bases from V and 3 bases from J, with 14 bases between. The CDR3 is 15 amino acids. CDR3 amino acids: CASSRGATGYNEQFF. The CDR3 DNA is TGTGCCAGCAGCCGCGGGGCGACAGGCTACAATGAGCAGTTCTTC.

The V gene is TRBV9, the J gene TRBJ2-7; D is ambiguous. The germline V gene has CDR1 SGDLS and CDR2 YYNGEE. V gave up 1 base and J gave up 3 bases, with 11 bases separating them. CDR3 size: 14 residues. CDR3 in amino acids: CASSVQPLGYEQYF. CDR3 in DNA: TGTGCCAGCAGCGTACAGCCGCTGGGCTACGAGCAGTACTTC.

V gene TRBV7-8 combines with J gene TRBJ1-6, with 9 bases aligning to TRBD1. The CDR3 sequence is 16 residues long. The germline CDR1 and CDR2 sequences are SGHVS and FQNEAQ. V gave up 3 bases and J gave up 7 bases; unmatched junction bases: 7. CDR3 residues: CASSFGWTGVNSPLHF. As DNA, the CDR3 is TGTGCCAGCAGCTTCGGCTGGACAGGGGTGAATTCACCCCTCCACTTT.

The V call is TRBV7-9, the J call TRBJ2-7, with 8 bases aligning to TRBD1. Germline-derived CDR1 and CDR2 are SEHNR and FQNEAQ (reference sequence). The length of the CDR3 is 14 residues. The trim removed 0 bases at V and 9 bases at J, leaving 7 bases unmatched. The CDR3 loop reads CASSLAPDRGAQYF. In DNA form, the CDR3 reads TGTGCCAGCAGCTTAGCCCCCGACAGGGGAGCGCAGTACTTC.

V is TRBV4-3 and J is TRBJ1-5; D remains ambiguous. CDR3 length equals 13 residues. Per the germline V gene, CDR1 is LGHNA and CDR2 is YSLEER. V gave up 1 base and J gave up 5 bases, with 6 bases separating them. In DNA form, the CDR3 reads TGCGCCAGCAGCCAAGCGATCGATCAGCCCCAGCATTTT. Residues: CASSQAIDQPQHF.

This clone occurred once. The V call is TRBV5-4, the J call TRBJ2-7, with TRBD1 as a possible D gene (7 bases). This CDR3 spans 16 amino acids. Looked up from germline, CDR1 is SGHNT and CDR2 is YYREEE (reference sequence). Trimming stripped 0 bases from V and 2 bases from J, with 15 bases between. The CDR3: CASSLGQGLVAYEQYF. The CDR3 nucleotides are TGTGCCAGCAGCTTGGGACAGGGACTTGTCGCCTACGAGCAGTACTTC.

This chain joins TRBV10-2 and TRBJ2-7, with no clear D. The CDR3 spans 13 residues. Germline V gene data show CDR1 as WSHSY and CDR2 as SAAADI. V was clipped by 7 bases and J by 7 bases, with 17 bases between them. CDR3 bases: TGCGCCAGCACTTTCGGCGGAGCCGGGGAGCAGTACTTC. It translates to CASTFGGAGEQYF.